The 20 T cell receptor beta chains listed next were all sequenced from one sample in a study of T cell changes during pregnancy in multiple sclerosis. Sequencing was performed with immunoSEQ multiplex PCR; in TCRdb, only in-frame clones are kept and a portion is missing. In the table there are roughly 84,000 clones, about 94% of which are singletons. Here the sequenced sample was peripheral blood, taken in the third trimester of pregnancy. These TCRs come from a female donor in good health, enrolled as a control in a pregnancy study.

This clone was seen a handful of times. The rearrangement uses TRBV7-9 and TRBJ1-4; TRBD1 aligns across 7 bases. There are 16 residues in the CDR3. The junction had 12 bases not matched to a gene; V was cut back by 5 bases and J by 6 bases. Germline V gene data show CDR1 as SEHNR and CDR2 as FQNEAQ (reference sequence). The CDR3 DNA follows: TGTGCCAGCAGCCCGCCCGCTGACAGGGAGGATGAAAAACTGTTTTTT. Amino acid sequence: CASSPPADREDEKLFF.

The chain couples TRBV27 to TRBJ2-7; 9 bases fit TRBD1. The germline V gene encodes CDR1 MNHEY and CDR2 SMNVEV (reference sequence). The CDR3 has 14 residues. V gave up 6 bases and J gave up 4 bases; unmatched junction bases: 7. The CDR3 is CASRNPGQGYEQYF. The CDR3 DNA reads as TGTGCCAGCAGAAATCCGGGACAGGGATACGAGCAGTACTTC.

The chain uses TRBV25-1 and TRBJ2-1, with 7 bases identical to TRBD1. Germline CDR1 reads MGHDK; CDR2 reads SYGVNS. V trimming: 5 bases; J trimming: 7 bases; junction bases outside the gene matches: 11. This CDR3 region has 15 residues. CDR3 in DNA: TGTGCCAGCAGTCCGCGACAGGGCCGAAGGAATGAGCAGTTCTTC. This translates into CASSPRQGRRNEQFF.

The CDR3 sequence: CASSWGTGTGQPQHF. Here the CDR3 DNA reads TGTGCCAGCAGTTGGGGGACAGGGACGGGTCAGCCCCAGCATTTT. V and J are TRBV27 and TRBJ1-5, with 9 bases lining up with TRBD1. Germline V gene data show CDR1 as MNHEY and CDR2 as SMNVEV (reference sequence). V lost 4 bases, J lost 6 bases, and 7 bases stayed unmatched. The CDR3 has 15 residues.

DNA of the CDR3: TGCGCCAGCAGCGTAGGGATGGGACAGGGGAATGAAAAACTGTTTTTT. Protein: CASSVGMGQGNEKLFF. This rearrangement joins TRBV5-1 to TRBJ1-4; 10 bases agree with TRBD1. The CDR3 spans 16 residues. J was trimmed by 5 bases and V by 4 bases; bases with no gene match: 8. The germline CDR1 and CDR2 sequences are SGHRS and YFSETQ.

The chain has TRBV5-6 and TRBJ2-5; 7 bases fit TRBD1. Looked up from germline, CDR1 is SGHDT and CDR2 is YYEEEE. V lost 2 bases to trimming and J lost 5 bases; unmatched junction nucleotides: 6. This CDR3 comprises 14 residues. CDR3 protein: CASSFAGGGETQYF. The DNA for the CDR3 is TGTGCCAGCAGCTTCGCAGGGGGTGGGGAGACCCAGTACTTC.

This clone was observed once. The chain is built from TRBV10-3 and TRBJ1-2; D may be TRBD1 (5 bases). The CDR3 has 14 amino acids. Germline loops: CDR1 ENHRY, CDR2 SYGVKD. The ends were cut back, 7 bases at V and 7 bases at J, with 19 bases in the middle. CDR3 region: CAIIADSAKAGYTF. DNA of the CDR3: TGTGCCATCATAGCTGACAGCGCTAAGGCTGGCTACACCTTC.

The chain joins TRBV28 to TRBJ1-4, with D possibly TRBD1 on 5 matching bases. The CDR3 is 12 residues long. Germline values: CDR1 MDHEN, CDR2 SYDVKM. Trimming took off 6 bases at V and 8 bases at J, with 10 bases between the two ends. The DNA of the CDR3 is TGTGCCAGCAGAACAGGCAGGGAAAAACTGTTTTTT. Its protein is CASRTGREKLFF. Together with reference TRBV28 and TRBJ1-4, the CDR3 gives the full variable domain: DVKVTQSSRYLVKRTGEKVFLECVQDMDHENMFWYRQDPGLGLRLIYFSYDVKMKEKGDIPEGYSVSREKKERFSLILESASTNQTSMYLCASRTGREKLFFGSGTQLSVL.

The rearrangement links TRBV4-2 to TRBJ1-4, with TRBD1 as a possible D gene (5 bases). Trimming shortened V by 1 base and J by 5 bases, and 14 bases separated the two germline ends. Germline CDR1 is LGHNA and CDR2 is YNFKEQ. CDR3 length: 16 amino acids. The CDR3 DNA reads as TGTGCCAGCAGCCAAGGTCTATGGGGGGAAAATGAAAAACTGTTTTTT. Amino acid sequence: CASSQGLWGENEKLFF.

The chain uses TRBV5-1 and TRBJ2-1; D ambiguous. Germline V gene data show CDR1 as SGHRS and CDR2 as YFSETQ. The length of the CDR3 is 14 residues. Deletions cut 1 base from V and 2 bases from J, with 7 bases between. Written as DNA, the CDR3 is TGCGCCAGCAGCTTGATCTCCGCCTACAATGAGCAGTTCTTC. Its protein product is CASSLISAYNEQFF.

V and J are TRBV2 and TRBJ2-7; TRBD1 agrees at 8 bases. V was clipped by 8 bases and J by 6 bases; unmatched bases: 6. The CDR3 extends over 12 amino acids. The V gene's germline CDR1 is SNHLY and CDR2 FYNNEI. The CDR3 spells CASRDRTIEQYF. The CDR3 DNA follows: TGTGCCAGCCGGGACAGGACAATCGAGCAGTACTTC.

V gene TRBV15 combines with J gene TRBJ1-4; D call uncertain. Per germline, CDR1 LNHNV and CDR2 YYDKDF (reference sequence). V was cut by 0 bases and J by 6 bases, with 14 bases left in between. This CDR3 region has 16 residues. This chain's CDR3 is CATSRDVGRGDEKLFF. CDR3 coding DNA: TGTGCCACCAGCAGAGATGTGGGGAGAGGTGATGAAAAACTGTTTTTT.

The rearrangement joins TRBV5-6 to TRBJ2-7; D unclear. The germline gives CDR1 SGHDT, CDR2 YYEEEE. The V end lost 1 base, the J end lost 4 bases, and 12 bases lay between the germline ends. The CDR3 totals 14 residues. CDR3 nucleotide sequence: TGTGCCAGCAGCTTGTGGAACAGCCGTTACGAGCAGTACTTC. It is translated as CASSLWNSRYEQYF. Supplemented by reference TRBV5-6 and TRBJ2-7, the full variable domain reads DAGVTQSPTHLIKTRGQQVTLRCSPKSGHDTVSWYQQALGQGPQFIFQYYEEEERQRGNFPDRFSGHQFPNYSSELNVNALLLGDSALYLCASSLWNSRYEQYFGPGTRLTVT.

This clone was detected a few times. The chain carries TRBV6-1 and TRBJ2-6; no reliable D call. The CDR3 has 15 amino acids. CDR1 is MNHNS, CDR2 SASEGT, per germline. Trimming cost V 5 bases and J 0 bases, with 8 bases left between them. The CDR3, as DNA: TGTGCCAGCAGTTCCGAGCCCTCTGGGGCCAACGTCCTGACTTTC. It specifies CASSSEPSGANVLTF.

V and J are TRBV5-5 and TRBJ2-7, with 9 bases aligning to TRBD1. The length of the CDR3 is 12 residues. The germline gives CDR1 SGHKS, CDR2 YYEKEE (reference sequence). Losses at the gene ends were 8 bases for V and 7 bases for J; bases not matched to a gene: 7. CDR3 residues: CASHTGGGEQYF. CDR3 nucleotide sequence: TGTGCCAGTCATACAGGGGGCGGTGAGCAGTACTTC.

CDR3 DNA: TGTGCCAGCAGCCTAGGGACAGACACAGATACGCAGTATTTT. As protein: CASSLGTDTDTQYF. The chain joins TRBV7-8 to TRBJ2-3; 7 nucleotides agree with TRBD1. V lost 5 bases, J lost 2 bases, and 4 bases stayed unmatched. Looked up from germline, CDR1 is SGHVS and CDR2 is FQNEAQ. There are 14 residues in the CDR3.

The chain joins TRBV19 to TRBJ2-1; 10 nucleotides agree with TRBD2. Unmatched junction bases numbered 11, after V lost 7 bases and J lost 8 bases. Germline V CDR1 and CDR2: LNHDA, SQIVND (reference sequence). The CDR3 runs to 15 residues. The CDR3 region has the DNA TGTGCCAGTATGCCCCGGTCTAGCGGGAGTGATGAGCAGTTCTTC. Translating gives CASMPRSSGSDEQFF.

A remark on this clone: One end of the junction varies from germline; a read error may be responsible. The chain links TRBV27 to TRBJ2-7, with D maybe TRBD1 (5 bases). Per germline, CDR1 MNHEY and CDR2 SMNVEV (reference sequence). The CDR3 sequence is 14 residues long. The CDR3 here is CASILVHSPGEQYF. DNA for the CDR3: TGTGCCAGCATTTTAGTACACAGCCCAGGGGAGCAGTACTTC.

V is TRBV7-9 and J is TRBJ2-5; 10 bases align to TRBD2. Trimming took 0 bases from V and 7 from J; bases not matched to a gene: 5. This CDR3 region has 15 residues. Germline V lookup: CDR1 SEHNR, CDR2 FQNEAQ (reference sequence). CDR3 in DNA: TGTGCCAGCAGCTTAGCGTCTAGCGGGGGTGGGACCCAGTACTTC. Protein: CASSLASSGGGTQYF. The entire variable domain, with the rest obtained from reference TRBV7-9 and TRBJ2-5, is as follows: DTGVSQNPRHKITKRGQNVTFRCDPISEHNRLYWYRQTLGQGPEFLTYFQNEAQLEKSRLLSDRFSAERPKGSFSTLEIQRTEQGDSAMYLCASSLASSGGGTQYFGPGTRLLVL.

The chain employs TRBV7-2 and TRBJ2-4; 7 bases align to TRBD2. CDR3 length: 14 residues. The V and J ends lost 6 bases and 6 bases, in that order; junction bases with no gene match: 8. Germline V gives CDR1 SGHTA, CDR2 FQGNSA. CDR3 in DNA: TGTGCCAGCAGTGATGGGACTACCCCAAACATTCAGTACTTC. Its protein product is CASSDGTTPNIQYF.